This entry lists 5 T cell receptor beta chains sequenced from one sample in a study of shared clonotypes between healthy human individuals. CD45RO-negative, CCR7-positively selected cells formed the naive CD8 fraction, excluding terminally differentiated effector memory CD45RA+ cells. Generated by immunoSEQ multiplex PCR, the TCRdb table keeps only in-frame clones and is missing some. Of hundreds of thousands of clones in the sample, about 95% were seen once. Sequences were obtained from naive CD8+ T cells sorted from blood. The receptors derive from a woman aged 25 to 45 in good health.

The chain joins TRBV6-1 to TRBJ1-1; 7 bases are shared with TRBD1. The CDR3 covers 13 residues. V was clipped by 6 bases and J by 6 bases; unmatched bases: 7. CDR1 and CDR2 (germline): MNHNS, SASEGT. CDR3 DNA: TGTGCCAGCAGGCCTCAGGGGGTTCCTGAAGCTTTCTTT. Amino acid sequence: CASRPQGVPEAFF.

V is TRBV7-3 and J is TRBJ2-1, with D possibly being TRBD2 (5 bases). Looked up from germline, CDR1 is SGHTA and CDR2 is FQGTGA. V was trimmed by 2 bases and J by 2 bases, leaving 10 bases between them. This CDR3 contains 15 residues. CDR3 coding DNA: TGTGCCAGCAGCTTATTGGTGGGAGCCTACAATGAGCAGTTCTTC. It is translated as CASSLLVGAYNEQFF.

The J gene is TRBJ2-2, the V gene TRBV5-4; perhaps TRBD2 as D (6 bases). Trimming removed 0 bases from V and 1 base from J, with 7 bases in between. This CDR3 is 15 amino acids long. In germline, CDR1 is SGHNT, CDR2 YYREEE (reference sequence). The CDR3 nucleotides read TGTGCCAGCAGCTTGGCTAGCGAGAACACCGGGGAGCTGTTTTTT. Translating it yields CASSLASENTGELFF.

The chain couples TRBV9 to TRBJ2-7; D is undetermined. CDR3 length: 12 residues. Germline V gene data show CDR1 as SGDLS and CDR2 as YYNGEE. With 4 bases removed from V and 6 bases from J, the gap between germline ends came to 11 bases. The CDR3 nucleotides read TGTGCCAGCAGCCCCCAGCCGGGCGAGCAGTACTTC. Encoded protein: CASSPQPGEQYF.

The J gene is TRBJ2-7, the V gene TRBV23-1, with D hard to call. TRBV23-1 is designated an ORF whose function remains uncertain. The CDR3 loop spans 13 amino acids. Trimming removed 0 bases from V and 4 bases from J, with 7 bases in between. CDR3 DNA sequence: TGCGCCAGCAGTCAATCCGCAGGTTACGAGCAGTACTTC. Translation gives CASSQSAGYEQYF.